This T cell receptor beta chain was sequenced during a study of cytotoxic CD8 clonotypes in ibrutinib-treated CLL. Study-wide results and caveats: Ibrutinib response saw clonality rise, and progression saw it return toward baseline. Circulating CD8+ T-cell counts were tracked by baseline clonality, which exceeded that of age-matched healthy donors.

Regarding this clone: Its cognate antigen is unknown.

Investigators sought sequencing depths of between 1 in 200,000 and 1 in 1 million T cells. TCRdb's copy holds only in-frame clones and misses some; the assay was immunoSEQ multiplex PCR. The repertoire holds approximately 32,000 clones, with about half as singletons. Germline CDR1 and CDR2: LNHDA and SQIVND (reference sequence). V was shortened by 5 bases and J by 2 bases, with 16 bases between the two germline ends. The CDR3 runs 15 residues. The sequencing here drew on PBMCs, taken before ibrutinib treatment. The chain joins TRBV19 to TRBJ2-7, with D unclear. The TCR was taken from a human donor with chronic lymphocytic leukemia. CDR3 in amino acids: CASSPQPGFPYEQYF. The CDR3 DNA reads TGTGCCAGTAGTCCCCAACCCGGGTTCCCCTACGAGCAGTACTTC. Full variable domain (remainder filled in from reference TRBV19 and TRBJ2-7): DGGITQSPKYLFRKEGQNVTLSCEQNLNHDAMYWYRQDPGQGLRLIYYSQIVNDFQKGDIAEGYSVSREKKESFPLTVTSAQKNPTAFYLCASSPQPGFPYEQYFGPGTRLTVT.